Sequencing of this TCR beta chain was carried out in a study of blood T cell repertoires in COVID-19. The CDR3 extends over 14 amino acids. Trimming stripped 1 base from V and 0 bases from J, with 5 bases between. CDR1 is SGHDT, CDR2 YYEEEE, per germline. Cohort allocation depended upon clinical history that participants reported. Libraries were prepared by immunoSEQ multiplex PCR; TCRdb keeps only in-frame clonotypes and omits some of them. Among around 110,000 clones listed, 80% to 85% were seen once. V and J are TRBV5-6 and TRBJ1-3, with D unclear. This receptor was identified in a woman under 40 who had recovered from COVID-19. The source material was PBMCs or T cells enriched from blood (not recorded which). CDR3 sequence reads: CASSLFSSGNTIYF. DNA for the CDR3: TGTGCCAGCAGCTTGTTTAGCTCTGGAAACACCATATATTTT.